This entry is about one T cell receptor beta chain. Its antigen is currently unknown. Germline values: CDR1 MNHEY, CDR2 SVGAGI. The CDR3 has 11 amino acids. This record belongs to a study of monozygotic twins with inflammatory bowel disease. General study findings and limits: No distinction between different T cell subtypes was possible. The inverse Simpson measure of TCRbeta diversity was lower in IBD patients than in healthy co-twins.

A template switching step added UMIs, each with a 6-nucleotide sample barcode. TCRdb reworked the 5' RACE reads into one entry per CDR3 protein, no DNA. Recorded here are around 450,000 distinct CDR3 sequences; the top ten clones represent 2.4%. Every single donor had a roughly 2.5 ml blood sample drawn. Input material: blood. This sequence joins TRBV6-5 and TRBJ2-5. The receptor was isolated from a human donor with ulcerative colitis or Crohn's disease, or a healthy co-twin of an affected twin (not recorded which). The CDR3 here is CASKGGETQYF.